This T cell receptor beta chain comes out of a study of response to subunit inactivated influenza vaccine. Study-wide findings and caveats: The authors suggested that every seasonal influenza vaccination recruits few new T cells.

This CDR3 contains 13 residues. Germline-derived CDR1 and CDR2 are SGHDT and YYEEEE. V trimming: 7 bases; J trimming: 3 bases; junction bases outside the gene matches: 5. TCRdb re-called the RT-PCR reads with MiXCR, one entry per CDR3 protein. The data contain about 500,000 distinct CDR3 sequences, more than 15% of them seen just once; the ten biggest clones take up 3%. Only a few counts were recorded for this clonotype. Its antigen is undetermined. Sample: CD4+ T cells sorted from PBMCs, taken around 25 months after vaccination. This sequence joins TRBV5-6 and TRBJ2-3, with 7 bases lining up with TRBD2. The sequence came from a man aged 50 to 69 who received an inactivated influenza vaccine. CDR3: CASVFGGTDTQYF. The CDR3 bases are TGTGCCAGCGTCTTCGGGGGGACAGATACGCAGTATTTT.